These 9 T cell receptor beta chains came from one sample sequenced in a study of T cell repertoires in cytomegalovirus infection. MiXCR, run by TCRdb on the reads, gives a single entry per CDR3 protein. The sample has hundreds of thousands of distinct CDR3 sequences; roughly 33% are singletons. These receptors are not linked to any known antigen. The sample consisted of cultured PBMCs, taken from culture after CMV antigen stimulation. All receptors derive from a human donor in good health (CMV status not recorded). Some clones in this sample may be carry-over from other donors' samples.

The chain couples TRBV4-3 to TRBJ2-3, with 8 nucleotides matching TRBD2. Looked up from germline, CDR1 is LGHNA and CDR2 is YSLEER. The CDR3 sequence is 17 residues long. The V segment lost 0 bases and the J segment 1 base; nucleotides outside the gene matches: 6. The CDR3 sequence: CASSQDGPGGGTDTQYF. The CDR3 nucleotides read TGCGCCAGCAGCCAAGATGGGCCCGGGGGGGGCACAGATACGCAGTATTTT.

The CDR3 DNA reads TGTGCCAGCAGATGGACAGGGAGTACCTACGAGCAGTACTTC. Translated, it gives CASRWTGSTYEQYF. The genes are TRBV6-6 and TRBJ2-7; TRBD1 matches 8 bases. The CDR3 has 14 amino acids. Germline CDR1 reads MNHNY; CDR2 reads SVGAGI (reference sequence). With 6 bases clipped from V and 2 bases from J, the junction kept 6 bases outside the gene matches.

The chain combines TRBV7-9 with TRBJ2-1; possible D gene TRBD2, 6 bases. The germline gives CDR1 SEHNR, CDR2 FQNEAQ (reference sequence). The CDR3 extends over 12 amino acids. Deletions cut 10 bases from V and 4 bases from J, with 11 bases between. The CDR3 bases are TGTGCCATCAACGGGGGATACAATGAGCAGTTCTTC. The encoded protein is CAINGGYNEQFF.

The gene calls are TRBV27 and TRBJ1-4; no clear D. Trimming removed 5 bases from V and 7 bases from J, with 14 bases in between. Germline CDR1 reads MNHEY; CDR2 reads SMNVEV (reference sequence). The CDR3 is 14 residues long. This chain's CDR3 is CASSTGPGIEKLFF. CDR3 nucleotide sequence: TGTGCCAGCAGTACCGGGCCGGGGATTGAAAAACTGTTTTTT.

A word on this clonotype: A much bigger clone sits one base away, suggesting this may be a read error. The CDR3 end shows no conserved phenylalanine or tryptophan, and so a read error is likely. The chain recombines TRBV7-2 with TRBJ1-6, with D unresolved. The CDR3 is 13 residues long. V shed 4 bases and J shed 14 bases, with 15 bases lying between them. Germline CDR1 is SGHTA and CDR2 is FQGNSA. Here the CDR3 DNA reads TGTGCCAGCAGCTCCCCCGGGATTTTAGCCCTCCACTTG. Its protein product is CASSSPGILALHL.

The chain uses TRBV6-1 and TRBJ1-4; D call uncertain. Germline V gives CDR1 MNHNS, CDR2 SASEGT. Trimming removed 0 bases from V and 2 bases from J, with 10 bases in between. The CDR3 loop spans 16 amino acids. In DNA, the CDR3 is TGTGCCAGCAGTGAAGCGCCTAGAAGGACTAATGAAAAACTGTTTTTT. The encoded protein is CASSEAPRRTNEKLFF.

This chain uses TRBV12-3 or TRBV12-4 with TRBJ1-2; D is ambiguous. The CDR3 totals 13 residues. Deletions cut 2 bases from V and 5 bases from J, with 9 bases between. The CDR3 coding sequence is TGTGCCAGCAGTTTAATAGGGCCATATGGCTACACCTTC. It specifies CASSLIGPYGYTF.

This clonotype was recorded a few times. The genes are TRBV7-7 and TRBJ2-5; 11 bases match TRBD1. Germline V lookup: CDR1 SSHAT, CDR2 FNYEAQ (reference sequence). The trim removed 1 base at V and 3 bases at J, leaving 7 bases unmatched. The CDR3 has 17 residues. For the CDR3, the DNA is TGTGCCAGCAGCTTAGGTCTTGGACAGGGGGCGGAAGAGACCCAGTACTTC. Protein sequence: CASSLGLGQGAEETQYF.

This clonotype has only a few counts. The chain uses TRBV12-3 or TRBV12-4 and TRBJ1-4; D is undetermined. V was pared by 7 bases and J by 3 bases, with 9 bases between. The CDR3 has 13 amino acids. Here the CDR3 reads CASNSGANEKLFF. The CDR3 DNA sequence: TGTGCCAGCAATTCCGGGGCTAATGAAAAACTGTTTTTT.